Listed below are T cell receptor beta chains from one sample, sequenced in a study of blood T cell repertoires in COVID-19. Generated by immunoSEQ multiplex PCR, the TCRdb table keeps only in-frame clones and is missing some. The table records 260,000 or so clones, roughly four fifths of them present only once. What was sequenced was peripheral blood. These receptors were taken from a woman in her seventies with acute or convalescent COVID-19. The CDR3 runs from the conserved cysteine through the conserved F or W. A D gene is named only where the DNA matches it firmly. Clone size is given for some rows only: seen once, a few or many times, or a class if the clone is expanded.

J gene | V gene | D gene | clone size | CDR3 protein | CDR3 DNA
TRBJ1-5 | TRBV3-1/TRBV3-2 | . | . | CASSWTVTNNQPQHF | TGTGCCAGCAGCTGGACAGTAACAAACAATCAGCCCCAGCATTTT
TRBJ2-7 | TRBV3-1/TRBV3-2 | TRBD2 | . | CASSQAGLAANYEQYF | TGTGCCAGCAGCCAAGCGGGACTAGCGGCGAACTACGAGCAGTACTTC
TRBJ2-5 | TRBV6-1 | TRBD2 | . | CASSDSGGEETQYF | TGTGCCAGCAGTGATAGCGGGGGGGAGGAGACCCAGTACTTC
TRBJ2-7 | TRBV6-5 | TRBD2 | . | CASKASGGQQYF | TGTGCCAGCAAAGCTAGCGGGGGACAGCAGTACTTC
TRBJ2-5 | TRBV30 | TRBD1 | . | CAWDRTGGEETQYF | TGTGCCTGGGATCGGACAGGGGGCGAGGAGACCCAGTACTTC
TRBJ1-2 | TRBV4-1 | . | few | CASSQDPGLYGYTF | TGCGCCAGCAGCCAAGACCCAGGTCTCTATGGCTACACCTTC
TRBJ2-7 | TRBV5-6 | TRBD2 | . | CASSLGQRGDYEQYF | TGTGCCAGCAGCTTGGGCCAGCGGGGGGACTACGAGCAGTACTTC
TRBJ1-4 | TRBV19 | . | . | CASKERALNEKLFF | TGTGCCAGTAAGGAGCGGGCCCTTAATGAAAAACTGTTTTTT
TRBJ2-2 | TRBV30 | . | few | CAWETGANTGELFF | TGTGCCTGGGAAACAGGTGCGAACACCGGGGAGCTGTTTTTT
TRBJ1-1 | TRBV18 | . | . | CASSPLRSLNTEAFF | TGTGCCAGCTCACCGCTCAGGTCCCTGAACACTGAAGCTTTCTTT
TRBJ1-3 | TRBV15 | . | . | CATSRERQVSGNTIYF | TGTGCCACCAGCAGGGAAAGACAGGTCTCTGGAAACACCATATATTTT
TRBJ2-5 | TRBV2 | TRBD1 | . | CASSESGTGNGETQYF | TGTGCCAGCAGTGAATCTGGGACAGGGAACGGGGAGACCCAGTACTTC
TRBJ1-1 | TRBV6-5 | . | . | CASSLTGKTEAFF | TGTGCCAGCAGCCTCACAGGGAAAACTGAAGCTTTCTTT
TRBJ2-7 | TRBV7-9 | . | . | CASSLAIVPYEQYF | TGTGCCAGCAGCTTAGCTATAGTTCCCTACGAGCAGTACTTC
TRBJ1-2 | TRBV6-5 | TRBD1 | once | CASSYLGQGAHGYTF | TGTGCCAGCAGTTACCTTGGACAGGGGGCCCATGGCTACACCTTC
TRBJ2-7 | TRBV4-2 | TRBD2 | . | CASSQDQASGGQQYF | TGTGCCAGCAGCCAAGATCAGGCTAGCGGGGGCCAGCAGTACTTC
TRBJ2-1 | TRBV5-4 | TRBD2 | . | CASSTQSGGAYNEQFF | TGTGCCAGCAGCACCCAAAGCGGGGGGGCCTACAATGAGCAGTTCTTC
TRBJ2-5 | TRBV10-1 | . | once | CASSEGPQGTLQETQYF | TGCGCCAGCAGTGAGGGTCCTCAGGGGACACTCCAAGAGACCCAGTACTTC
TRBJ1-1 | TRBV19 | . | . | CASRIGEPMNTEAFF | TGTGCCAGTAGAATAGGGGAGCCCATGAACACTGAAGCTTTCTTT
TRBJ2-5 | TRBV10-3 | . | few | CAISETWQGGQETQYF | TGTGCCATCAGTGAAACGTGGCAGGGGGGCCAAGAGACCCAGTACTTC
TRBJ1-6 | TRBV9 | . | few | CASSVNPGNSPLHF | TGTGCCAGCAGCGTTAACCCGGGAAATTCACCCCTCCACTTT
TRBJ2-1 | TRBV5-1 | TRBD1 | . | CASSTTGLSYNEQFF | TGCGCCAGCAGCACGACAGGGTTATCCTACAATGAGCAGTTCTTC
TRBJ1-1 | TRBV5-1 | TRBD1 | . | CASSYGIGRGVTEAFF | TGCGCCAGCAGCTACGGAATAGGCAGGGGGGTTACTGAAGCTTTCTTT
TRBJ1-2 | TRBV7-2 | . | few | CASSLDPNAKGNYGYTF | TGTGCCAGCAGCTTAGACCCCAACGCAAAGGGGAACTATGGCTACACCTTC
TRBJ2-1 | TRBV10-2 | TRBD2 | . | CASSTSGGYNEQFF | TGCGCCAGCAGTACTAGCGGGGGGTACAATGAGCAGTTCTTC
TRBJ1-1 | TRBV7-8 | . | . | CASSLSRSSTEAFF | TGTGCCAGCAGCTTATCCCGTTCGAGTACTGAAGCTTTCTTT
TRBJ1-1 | TRBV25-1 | TRBD1 | . | CASSEYGTGVVAFF | TGTGCCAGCAGTGAATATGGGACAGGGGTTGTAGCTTTCTTT
TRBJ2-5 | TRBV7-2 | . | . | CASSLAGGVLQETQYF | TGTGCCAGCAGCTTAGCAGGGGGGGTTCTTCAAGAGACCCAGTACTTC
TRBJ2-3 | TRBV7-9 | TRBD1 | . | CASSFGTGADTQYF | TGTGCCAGCAGTTTTGGGACAGGGGCAGATACGCAGTATTTT
TRBJ1-3 | TRBV6-4 | . | . | CASSDRAPTGNTIYF | TGTGCCAGCAGTGACAGGGCGCCGACGGGGAACACCATATATTTT
TRBJ1-1 | TRBV19 | TRBD1 | few | CASKTGVNTEAFF | TGTGCCAGTAAGACAGGGGTGAACACTGAAGCTTTCTTT
TRBJ2-7 | TRBV6-6 | . | . | CASSYSGDFYEQYF | TGTGCCAGCAGTTACTCGGGGGACTTCTACGAGCAGTACTTC
TRBJ1-2 | TRBV7-2 | TRBD1 | many | CASSRDRVGGYTF | TGTGCCAGCAGCCGGGACAGGGTGGGTGGCTACACCTTC
TRBJ2-5 | TRBV7-9 | TRBD2 | once | CASRSSGREETQYF | TGTGCCAGCAGATCCTCCGGGCGGGAGGAGACCCAGTACTTC
TRBJ1-3 | TRBV4-1 | . | . | CASSQLGRGIGARGNTIYF | TGCGCCAGCAGCCAACTAGGGAGGGGGATAGGGGCTCGTGGAAACACCATATATTTT
TRBJ1-1 | TRBV4-2 | . | . | CASSQVGRGNTEAFF | TGTGCCAGCAGCCAAGTGGGCAGGGGTAACACTGAAGCTTTCTTT
TRBJ1-5 | TRBV27 | . | . | CASSFGGEQPQHF | TGTGCCAGCAGTTTCGGGGGGGAACAGCCCCAGCATTTT
TRBJ1-6 | TRBV11-2 | . | . | CASSLDLSYLTNSPLHF | TGTGCCAGCAGCTTAGATCTGAGTTATCTCACTAATTCACCCCTCCACTTT
TRBJ1-6 | TRBV2 | . | . | CASSESRDSPLHF | TGTGCCAGCAGTGAATCTCGGGATTCACCCCTCCACTTT
TRBJ2-1 | TRBV5-4 | TRBD2 | . | CASSRNSGASSYNEQFF | TGTGCCAGCAGCCGGAATAGCGGGGCCAGCTCCTACAATGAGCAGTTCTTC
TRBJ1-4 | TRBV7-9 | TRBD1 | once | CASSLGGGSTNEKLFF | TGTGCCAGCAGCTTAGGAGGGGGCTCTACTAATGAAAAACTGTTTTTT
TRBJ2-7 | TRBV6-5 | . | . | CASSYTYSSLKNEQYF | TGTGCCAGCAGTTACACGTATTCCAGTCTCAAAAACGAGCAGTACTTC
TRBJ1-2 | TRBV4-3 | . | . | CASSQEGGAHYGYTF | TGCGCCAGCAGCCAAGAAGGTGGGGCTCACTATGGCTACACCTTC
TRBJ1-5 | TRBV6-2/TRBV6-3 | . | . | CASSYGRGGHNQPQHF | TGTGCCAGCAGTTATGGGAGGGGGGGCCATAATCAGCCCCAGCATTTT
TRBJ1-1 | TRBV10-3 | . | . | CAIGRVTDTEAFF | TGTGCCATCGGGAGGGTAACGGACACTGAAGCTTTCTTT
TRBJ2-5 | TRBV3-1/TRBV3-2 | . | . | CASSQAGTPRGETQYF | TGTGCCAGCAGCCAAGCAGGGACTCCTCGGGGGGAGACCCAGTACTTC
TRBJ2-3 | TRBV6-1 | TRBD2 | . | CASSEGTSRLDTQYF | TGTGCCAGCAGTGAAGGGACTAGTCGTCTAGATACGCAGTATTTT
TRBJ1-4 | TRBV10-1 | TRBD1 | . | CASSERRGTGINEKLFF | TGCGCCAGCAGTGAGCGGCGAGGGACAGGCATTAATGAAAAACTGTTTTTT
TRBJ1-5 | TRBV7-2 | . | . | CASSRQGQPQHF | TGTGCCAGCAGCCGCCAGGGACAGCCCCAGCATTTT
TRBJ1-1 | TRBV7-2 | TRBD1 | . | CASSLRGGSYRGKAFF | TGTGCCAGCAGCTTACGCGGCGGGTCCTACAGGGGAAAAGCTTTCTTT
TRBJ1-3 | TRBV6-5 | TRBD1 | once | CAISRQGLSGNTIYF | TGTGCCATCAGTCGACAGGGCCTCTCTGGAAACACCATATATTTT
TRBJ1-6 | TRBV19 | . | . | CASNPRDTGGSPLHF | TGTGCCAGTAATCCCCGGGACACGGGGGGTTCACCCCTCCACTTT
TRBJ1-1 | TRBV3-1/TRBV3-2 | . | . | CASSHWGEGTEAFF | TGTGCCAGCAGCCATTGGGGCGAAGGCACTGAAGCTTTCTTT
TRBJ1-1 | TRBV21-1 | . | few | CASNRLRVFAEAFF | TGTGCCAGCAACAGACTAAGGGTCTTCGCTGAAGCTTTCTTT